This T cell receptor (beta chain) was found in a study of T cell repertoires in cytomegalovirus infection. Overall study: The study used recently identified HLA-C-restricted and well-studied HLA-B-restricted CMV epitopes. Public TCR beta signature analysis indicated the presence of both CMV infection and matching HLA type.

The germline CDR1 and CDR2 sequences are SGHTA and FQGNSA. CDR3 length equals 16 residues. The V end was cut by 2 bases, the J end by 4 bases, with 17 bases between. Notes on this clonotype: Its cognate antigen is unknown.

Findings and caveats of the study: CMV carriers having the relevant HLA were flagged by cumulative public TCR beta family frequency.

TCRdb re-called the reads through MiXCR, storing one row per CDR3 protein. This repertoire shows about 280,000 distinct CDR3 sequences, around 20% found once; its top ten account for roughly 19%. The chain has TRBV7-2 and TRBJ2-5; the D is unclear. The receptor comes from a human donor in good health (CMV status not recorded). Some clones in this sample may be carry-over from other donors' samples. The sample here was cultured PBMCs, taken from culture after CMV antigen stimulation. As DNA, the CDR3 is TGTGCCAGCAGCTTACATCCCGCTAGAGTAGGAGAGACCCAGTACTTC. Translation: CASSLHPARVGETQYF.